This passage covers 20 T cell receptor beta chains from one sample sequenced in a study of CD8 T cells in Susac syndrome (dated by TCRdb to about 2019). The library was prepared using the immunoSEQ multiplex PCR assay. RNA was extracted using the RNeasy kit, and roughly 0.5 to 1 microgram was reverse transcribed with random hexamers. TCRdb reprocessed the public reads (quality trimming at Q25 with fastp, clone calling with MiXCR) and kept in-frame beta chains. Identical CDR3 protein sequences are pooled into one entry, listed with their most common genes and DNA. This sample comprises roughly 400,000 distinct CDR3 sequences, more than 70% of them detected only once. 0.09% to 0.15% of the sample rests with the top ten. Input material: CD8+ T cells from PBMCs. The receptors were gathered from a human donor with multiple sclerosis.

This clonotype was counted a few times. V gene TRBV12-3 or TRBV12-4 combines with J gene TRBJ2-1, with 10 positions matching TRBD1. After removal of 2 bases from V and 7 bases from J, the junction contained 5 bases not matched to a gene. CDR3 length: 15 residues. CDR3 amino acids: CASSLPGQGLNEQFF. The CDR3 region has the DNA TGTGCCAGCAGTTTACCGGGACAGGGGTTGAATGAGCAGTTCTTC.

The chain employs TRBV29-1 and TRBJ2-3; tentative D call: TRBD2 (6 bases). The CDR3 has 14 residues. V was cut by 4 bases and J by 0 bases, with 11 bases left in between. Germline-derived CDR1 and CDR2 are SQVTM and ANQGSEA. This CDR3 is CSVVPAGSTDTQYF. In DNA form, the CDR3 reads TGCAGCGTTGTTCCGGCGGGAAGCACAGATACGCAGTATTTT.

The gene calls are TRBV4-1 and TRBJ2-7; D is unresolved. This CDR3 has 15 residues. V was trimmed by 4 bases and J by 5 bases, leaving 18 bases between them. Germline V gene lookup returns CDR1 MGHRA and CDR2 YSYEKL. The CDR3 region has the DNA TGCGCCAGCAGCCCATTGTTGGGGAATCGGGACGAGCAGTACTTC. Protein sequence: CASSPLLGNRDEQYF.

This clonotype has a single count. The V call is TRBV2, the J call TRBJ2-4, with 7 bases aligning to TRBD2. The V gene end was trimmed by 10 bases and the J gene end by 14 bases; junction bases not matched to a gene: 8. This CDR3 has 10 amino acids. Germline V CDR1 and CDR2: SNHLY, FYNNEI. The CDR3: CANWEGRKYF. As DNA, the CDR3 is TGTGCCAATTGGGAGGGACGAAAGTACTTC.

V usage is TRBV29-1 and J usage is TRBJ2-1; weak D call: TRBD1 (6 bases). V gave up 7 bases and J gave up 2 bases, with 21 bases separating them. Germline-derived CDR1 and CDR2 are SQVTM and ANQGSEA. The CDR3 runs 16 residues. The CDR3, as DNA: TGCAGCGGCAGTGGACAGACACTAAGCCCCTACAATGAGCAGTTCTTC. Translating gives CSGSGQTLSPYNEQFF.

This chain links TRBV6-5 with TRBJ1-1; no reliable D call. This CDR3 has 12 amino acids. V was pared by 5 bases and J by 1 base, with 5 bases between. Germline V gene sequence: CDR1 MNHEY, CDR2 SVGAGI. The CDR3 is CASSPQNTEAFF. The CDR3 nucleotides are TGTGCCAGCAGTCCGCAGAACACTGAAGCTTTCTTT.

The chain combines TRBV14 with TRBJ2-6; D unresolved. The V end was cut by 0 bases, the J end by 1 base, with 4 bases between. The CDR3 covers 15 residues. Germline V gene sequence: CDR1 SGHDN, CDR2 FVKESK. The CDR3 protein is CASSQDRSGANVLTF. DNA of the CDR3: TGTGCCAGCAGCCAAGATAGGTCTGGGGCCAACGTCCTGACTTTC. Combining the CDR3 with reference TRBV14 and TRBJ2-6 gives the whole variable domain EAGVTQFPSHSVIEKGQTVTLRCDPISGHDNLYWYRRVMGKEIKFLLHFVKESKQDESGMPNNRFLAERTGGTYSTLKVQPAELEDSGVYFCASSQDRSGANVLTFGAGSRLTVL.

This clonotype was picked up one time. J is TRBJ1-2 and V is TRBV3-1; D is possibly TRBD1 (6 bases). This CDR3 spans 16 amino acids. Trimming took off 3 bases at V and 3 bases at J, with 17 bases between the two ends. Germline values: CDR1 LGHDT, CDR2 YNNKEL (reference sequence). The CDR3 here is CASSQVTGIQDYGYTF. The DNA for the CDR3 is TGTGCCAGCAGCCAGGTAACAGGGATACAGGACTATGGCTACACCTTC.

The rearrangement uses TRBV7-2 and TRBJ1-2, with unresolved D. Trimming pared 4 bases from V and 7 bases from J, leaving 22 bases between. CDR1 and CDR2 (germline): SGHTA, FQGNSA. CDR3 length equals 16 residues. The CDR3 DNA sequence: TGTGCCAGCAGCTCCTCTCAGACAAGCTTCCTACGTGGCTACACCTTC. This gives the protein CASSSSQTSFLRGYTF.

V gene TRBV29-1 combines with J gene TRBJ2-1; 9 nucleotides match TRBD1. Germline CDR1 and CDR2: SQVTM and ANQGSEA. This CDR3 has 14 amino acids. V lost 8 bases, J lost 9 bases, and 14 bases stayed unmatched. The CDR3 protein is CSSDRDRASGEQFF. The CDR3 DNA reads TGCAGCAGCGACCGGGACAGGGCAAGCGGTGAGCAGTTCTTC.

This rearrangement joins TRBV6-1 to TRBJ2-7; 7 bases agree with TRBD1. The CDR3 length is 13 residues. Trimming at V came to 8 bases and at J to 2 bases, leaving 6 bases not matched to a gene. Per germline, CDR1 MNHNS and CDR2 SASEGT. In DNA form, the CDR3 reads TGTGCCAGCGGCTGGGGACAGACCTACGAGCAGTACTTC. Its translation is CASGWGQTYEQYF.

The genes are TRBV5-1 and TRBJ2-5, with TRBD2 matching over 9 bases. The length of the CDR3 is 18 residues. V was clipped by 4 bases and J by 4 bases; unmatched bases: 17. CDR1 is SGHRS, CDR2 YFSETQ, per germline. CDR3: CASSPPTISGGARETQYF. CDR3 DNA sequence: TGCGCCAGCAGCCCACCCACTATTAGCGGGGGTGCGCGAGAGACCCAGTACTTC. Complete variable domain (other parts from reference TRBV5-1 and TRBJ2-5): KAGVTQTPRYLIKTRGQQVTLSCSPISGHRSVSWYQQTPGQGLQFLFEYFSETQRNKGNFPGRFSGRQFSNSRSEMNVSTLELGDSALYLCASSPPTISGGARETQYFGPGTRLLVL.

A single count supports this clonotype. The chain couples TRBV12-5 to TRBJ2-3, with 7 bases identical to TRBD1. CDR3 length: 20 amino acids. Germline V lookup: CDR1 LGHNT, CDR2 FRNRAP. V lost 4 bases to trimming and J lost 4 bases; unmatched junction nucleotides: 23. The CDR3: CASGSNNGTVKPIGSDTQYF. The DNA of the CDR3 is TGTGCTAGTGGTTCGAACAACGGGACAGTAAAACCTATTGGATCAGATACGCAGTATTTT.

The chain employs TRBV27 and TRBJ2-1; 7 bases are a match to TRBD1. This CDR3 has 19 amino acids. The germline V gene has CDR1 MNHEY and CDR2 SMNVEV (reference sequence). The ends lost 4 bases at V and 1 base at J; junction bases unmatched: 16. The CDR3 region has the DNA TGTGCCAGCAGTTCTATTATGGACAGGACCTCACATTCCTACAATGAGCAGTTCTTC. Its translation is CASSSIMDRTSHSYNEQFF.

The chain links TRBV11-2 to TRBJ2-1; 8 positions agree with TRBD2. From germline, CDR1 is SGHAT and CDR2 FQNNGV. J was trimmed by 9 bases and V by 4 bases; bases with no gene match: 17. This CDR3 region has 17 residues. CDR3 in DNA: TGTGCCAGCAGCTCCTGGCGAAGAAGCGGGGGATTCAGTGAGCAGTTCTTC. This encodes CASSSWRRSGGFSEQFF.

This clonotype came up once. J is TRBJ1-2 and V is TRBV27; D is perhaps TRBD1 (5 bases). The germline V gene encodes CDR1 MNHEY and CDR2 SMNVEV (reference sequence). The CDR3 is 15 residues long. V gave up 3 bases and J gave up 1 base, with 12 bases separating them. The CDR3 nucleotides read TGTGCCAGCAGTTTGCGGGGCGGGTTTAACTATGGCTACACCTTC. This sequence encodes CASSLRGGFNYGYTF.

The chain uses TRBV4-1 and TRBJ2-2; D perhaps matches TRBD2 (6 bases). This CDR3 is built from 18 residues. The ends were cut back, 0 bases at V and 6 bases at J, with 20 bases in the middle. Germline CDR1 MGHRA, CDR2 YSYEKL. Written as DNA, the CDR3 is TGCGCCAGCAGCCAAGATCAGTTTAGCGGCGGGGTGGCCGGGGAGCTGTTTTTT. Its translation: CASSQDQFSGGVAGELFF.

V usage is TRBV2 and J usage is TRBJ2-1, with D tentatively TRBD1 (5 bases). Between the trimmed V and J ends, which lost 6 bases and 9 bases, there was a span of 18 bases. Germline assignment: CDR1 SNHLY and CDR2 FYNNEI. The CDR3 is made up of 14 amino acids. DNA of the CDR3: TGTGCCAGCAGGGAACGACAGAACATAATTGAGCAGTTCTTC. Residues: CASRERQNIIEQFF. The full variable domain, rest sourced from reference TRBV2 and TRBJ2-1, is EPEVTQTPSHQVTQMGQEVILRCVPISNHLYFYWYRQILGQKVEFLVSFYNNEISEKSEIFDDQFSVERPDGSNFTLKIRSTKLEDSAMYFCASRERQNIIEQFFGPGTRLTVL.

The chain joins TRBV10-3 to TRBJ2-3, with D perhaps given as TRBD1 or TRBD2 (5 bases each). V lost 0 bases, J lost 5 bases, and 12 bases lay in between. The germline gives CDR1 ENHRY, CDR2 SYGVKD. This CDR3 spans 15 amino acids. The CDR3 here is CAISESGQGEDTQYF. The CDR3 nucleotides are TGTGCCATCAGTGAGTCCGGGCAGGGAGAAGATACGCAGTATTTT.

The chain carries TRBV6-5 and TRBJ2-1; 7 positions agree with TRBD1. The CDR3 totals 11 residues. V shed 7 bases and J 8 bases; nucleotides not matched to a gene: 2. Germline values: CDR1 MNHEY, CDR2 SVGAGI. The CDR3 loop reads CASKGADEQFF. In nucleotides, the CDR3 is TGTGCCAGCAAGGGGGCCGATGAGCAGTTCTTC.